This record covers a single T cell receptor beta chain. The entry originates in a study of blood T cell repertoires in COVID-19. Across the study: Donors in the United States, Italy and Spain gave samples during acute or convalescent COVID-19. T cells, B-cell-depleted T cells, or PBMCs provided the cDNA or gDNA that served as material.

The CDR3 length is 15 residues. Trimming stripped 2 bases from V and 0 bases from J, with 10 bases between. CDR1 and CDR2 (germline): MNHEY, SVGAGI. Original analysis: Reference gene primer amplification gave estimated nucleated cell counts. Measured with immunoSEQ multiplex PCR; TCRdb has only the in-frame clones, and not every one. That table supplies the V and J calls and clone size; D and trimming were determined from the DNA. The data hold roughly 280,000 clones, with roughly 86% observed a single time. The chain combines TRBV6-5 with TRBJ1-1; D might be TRBD1 (6 bases). The sample consisted of peripheral blood. The sequence came from a man aged 35 to 55 with active or convalescent COVID-19. CDR3 in DNA: TGTGCCAGCAGTTACGCGACAGGCGTGAACACTGAAGCTTTCTTT. Its protein is CASSYATGVNTEAFF.